This T cell receptor (beta chain) emerged from a study of blood T cell repertoires in COVID-19. About the study: Acute and convalescent COVID-19 samples came from the United States, Italy and Spain. Sources were T cells, B-cell-depleted T cells, or PBMCs; the material itself was cDNA or gDNA.

V was pared by 6 bases and J by 0 bases, with 14 bases between. Germline values: CDR1 LNHDA, CDR2 SQIVND (reference sequence). The CDR3 contains 16 residues. Original methodology: Amplification of reference gene primers provided the estimated nucleated cell counts. Produced via immunoSEQ multiplex PCR; TCRdb's table is partial and in-frame only. The DNA was the basis for D and trimming; V, J and clone size are from that table. The data hold hundreds of thousands of clones, with under 95% observed a single time. This chain links TRBV19 with TRBJ2-2; D is unclear. Sequencing used peripheral blood. This TCR was sampled from a woman aged 18-29 years who had recovered from COVID-19. CDR3 protein: CASSLVGGPNTGELFF. CDR3 nucleotides: TGTGCCAGTAGCTTGGTCGGCGGTCCGAACACCGGGGAGCTGTTTTTT.